These 27 T cell receptor beta chains were all obtained from the same sample, sequenced in a study of blood T cell repertoires in COVID-19. Profiling relied on immunoSEQ multiplex PCR, and the TCRdb table lists in-frame clones only, not all of them. Of 250,000 to 300,000 clones in the sample, 90% were seen once. Sequencing used peripheral blood. The receptors here all came from a woman in her 40s with acute or convalescent COVID-19.

The sample holds one count of this clone. Other DNA sequences in this sample translate to the same CDR3. The chain employs TRBV12-3 or TRBV12-4 and TRBJ1-2; D may be TRBD1 (6 bases). This CDR3 is built from 13 residues. V was pared by 6 bases and J by 2 bases, with 10 bases between. The CDR3 DNA sequence: TGTGCCAGCAGCCCCACAGGGAACTATGGCTACACCTTC. This gives the protein CASSPTGNYGYTF.

The chain carries TRBV10-3 and TRBJ1-2; 9 bases map to TRBD1. This CDR3 has 14 amino acids. Trimming at V came to 2 bases and at J to 5 bases, leaving 3 bases not matched to a gene. CDR1 and CDR2 from the germline V gene are ENHRY and SYGVKD. The CDR3 sequence is CAISEGTGRYGYTF. CDR3 in DNA: TGTGCCATCAGTGAGGGGACAGGGAGGTATGGCTACACCTTC.

J is TRBJ1-2 and V is TRBV28, with 7 bases that match TRBD1. The CDR3 consists of 14 residues. The V and J ends lost 3 bases and 0 bases, in that order; junction bases with no gene match: 1. CDR1 is MDHEN, CDR2 SYDVKM, per germline. CDR3 region: CASSLTGSNYGYTF. DNA of the CDR3: TGTGCCAGCAGTTTGACAGGGTCTAACTATGGCTACACCTTC.

The chain is built from TRBV4-1 and TRBJ1-2; D gene ambiguous. Deletions cut 2 bases from V and 0 bases from J, with 10 bases between. The CDR3 is 15 residues long. The germline gives CDR1 MGHRA, CDR2 YSYEKL. CDR3 amino acids: CASSQPTRTNYGYTF. The DNA for the CDR3 is TGCGCCAGCAGCCAACCGACCAGGACTAACTATGGCTACACCTTC.

V and J are TRBV19 and TRBJ2-1, with 7 bases lining up with TRBD1. V lost 6 bases and J lost 7; bases outside the gene matches: 9. The CDR3 is 14 amino acids. Germline CDR1 reads LNHDA; CDR2 reads SQIVND (reference sequence). Written as DNA, the CDR3 is TGTGCCAGTAGCATCAGAGACAGGGCTAATGAGCAGTTCTTC. This gives the protein CASSIRDRANEQFF.

The chain has TRBV19 and TRBJ1-5, with 7 bases aligning to TRBD1. CDR1 is LNHDA, CDR2 SQIVND, per germline (reference sequence). After removal of 6 bases from V and 3 bases from J, the junction contained 5 bases not matched to a gene. CDR3 length: 14 residues. The CDR3 here is CASRDRASNQPQHF. DNA for the CDR3: TGTGCCAGTAGAGACAGGGCTTCCAATCAGCCCCAGCATTTT.

The chain combines TRBV2 with TRBJ1-2; D ambiguous. The CDR3 runs to 17 residues. Germline loops: CDR1 SNHLY, CDR2 FYNNEI. The ends were cut back, 6 bases at V and 7 bases at J, with 27 bases in the middle. CDR3 DNA: TGTGCCAGCAGGACTACGGTGGGGTCCGGGAGCCCCCGTGGCTACACCTTC. Protein product: CASRTTVGSGSPRGYTF.

The J gene is TRBJ2-3, the V gene TRBV5-4, with no clear D. CDR1 and CDR2 (germline): SGHNT, YYREEE (reference sequence). The CDR3 runs 13 residues. Trimming shortened V by 0 bases and J by 5 bases, and 7 bases separated the two germline ends. The CDR3 DNA is TGTGCCAGCAGCTTGGCAGGTGGAGATACGCAGTATTTT. It encodes CASSLAGGDTQYF.

The chain joins TRBV6-2 or TRBV6-3 to TRBJ2-3; 8 bases are shared with TRBD2. The CDR3 has 16 residues. Losses at the gene ends were 5 bases for V and 5 bases for J; bases not matched to a gene: 12. The germline CDR1 and CDR2 sequences are MNHEY and SVGEGT. This chain's CDR3 is CASSPPPGGGRDTQYF. The CDR3 region has the DNA TGTGCCAGCAGTCCCCCTCCGGGGGGGGGCAGAGATACGCAGTATTTT.

This clone has just one count. The rearrangement uses TRBV2 and TRBJ1-2; D perhaps matches TRBD1 (5 bases). Germline CDR1 and CDR2: SNHLY and FYNNEI. This CDR3 is 15 amino acids long. The V end was cut by 3 bases, the J end by 2 bases, with 13 bases between. The CDR3, as DNA: TGTGCCAGCAGTGATCAGGGAGGAGTGAACTATGGCTACACCTTC. This encodes CASSDQGGVNYGYTF.

The chain links TRBV30 to TRBJ1-1; maybe TRBD1 (5 bases). Trimming stripped 3 bases from V and 0 bases from J, with 17 bases between. This CDR3 comprises 16 residues. CDR1 is GTSNPN, CDR2 SVGIG, per germline (reference sequence). The CDR3 region is CAWREGVRRMNTEAFF. The CDR3 bases are TGTGCCTGGAGAGAAGGGGTCAGGCGAATGAACACTGAAGCTTTCTTT.

The sample holds one count of this clone. V usage is TRBV5-5 and J usage is TRBJ2-3; D gene uncertain. Trimming pared 2 bases from V and 6 bases from J, leaving 10 bases between. Germline loops: CDR1 SGHKS, CDR2 YYEKEE (reference sequence). CDR3 size: 13 residues. This CDR3 reads CASSLRGYDTQYF. DNA for the CDR3: TGTGCCAGCAGCTTACGAGGATACGATACGCAGTATTTT.

This clone showed up just once. The chain carries TRBV11-2 and TRBJ1-1; a possible D gene is TRBD1 (5 bases). V gave up 4 bases and J gave up 5 bases, with 14 bases separating them. Germline CDR1 reads SGHAT; CDR2 reads FQNNGV. This CDR3 is built from 14 residues. CDR3 nucleotides: TGTGCCAGCAGCTCCAGGGAAGTATGGACTGAAGCTTTCTTT. Encoded protein: CASSSREVWTEAFF. Variable domain in full (rest from reference TRBV11-2 and TRBJ1-1): EAGVAQSPRYKIIEKRQSVAFWCNPISGHATLYWYQQILGQGPKLLIQFQNNGVVDDSQLPKDRFSAERLKGVDSTLKIQPAKLEDSAVYLCASSSREVWTEAFFGQGTRLTVV.

V is TRBV6-5 and J is TRBJ1-1, with unresolved D. CDR1 and CDR2 from the germline V gene are MNHEY and SVGAGI. The CDR3 loop spans 15 amino acids. The ends were cut back, 0 bases at V and 0 bases at J, with 8 bases in the middle. CDR3 loop: CASSYSAVMNTEAFF. As DNA, the CDR3 is TGTGCCAGCAGTTACTCGGCGGTGATGAACACTGAAGCTTTCTTT.

V is TRBV29-1 and J is TRBJ2-3, with D possibly being TRBD2 (6 bases). Trimming pared 0 bases from V and 0 bases from J, leaving 19 bases between. The CDR3 has 18 residues. CDR1 and CDR2 from the germline V gene are SQVTM and ANQGSEA. The CDR3 coding sequence is TGCAGCGTTGAAGATCAACGATCTGGTGGGGGGAGCACAGATACGCAGTATTTT. Translation gives CSVEDQRSGGGSTDTQYF.

This clone was detected a few times. The chain links TRBV5-1 to TRBJ1-2; 7 nucleotides agree with TRBD1. The CDR3 loop spans 13 amino acids. Germline CDR1 SGHRS, CDR2 YFSETQ. The J segment lost 4 bases and the V segment lost 4 bases, leaving 4 bases of the junction unmatched. The CDR3 spells CASSPGQAYGYTF. The CDR3 nucleotides are TGCGCCAGCAGCCCTGGACAGGCCTATGGCTACACCTTC.

This clone has a single count. The chain couples TRBV5-1 to TRBJ1-3; TRBD1 is a possible D gene (6 bases). Trimming removed 4 bases at V and 0 bases at J, with 14 bases between. The CDR3 totals 16 residues. Germline CDR1 is SGHRS and CDR2 is YFSETQ. The chain's CDR3 is CASSLWTANSGNTIYF. Written as DNA, the CDR3 is TGCGCCAGCAGCCTGTGGACAGCCAACTCTGGAAACACCATATATTTT.

The rearrangement joins TRBV18 to TRBJ2-7; 8 nucleotides agree with TRBD1. Germline V CDR1 and CDR2: KGHSH, LQKENI. The CDR3 totals 13 residues. J gave up 6 bases and V 8 bases, and 9 bases lay outside the gene matches. In DNA, the CDR3 is TGTGCCAGCGCACAGGGGGAAGGGGCCGAGCAGTACGTC. This sequence encodes CASAQGEGAEQYV.

This clone appeared once. CDR3 amino acids: CASSYRLWTGLIDSHSGANVLTF. The CDR3 DNA is TGCGCCAGCAGCTACCGCCTGTGGACAGGGTTAATAGACAGCCACTCTGGGGCCAACGTCCTGACTTTC. This chain links TRBV5-1 with TRBJ2-6, with 8 bases lining up with TRBD1. Unmatched junction bases numbered 23, after V lost 3 bases and J lost 0 bases. The germline V gene has CDR1 SGHRS and CDR2 YFSETQ. This CDR3 has 23 amino acids.

CDR3 sequence: CAWSVLTGGAVGELFF. The CDR3 coding sequence is TGTGCCTGGAGTGTACTCACCGGGGGGGCCGTCGGGGAGCTGTTTTTT. This chain joins TRBV30 and TRBJ2-2, with TRBD2 matching over 8 bases. The CDR3 contains 16 residues. V trimming: 0 bases; J trimming: 7 bases; junction bases outside the gene matches: 10. The V gene's germline CDR1 is GTSNPN and CDR2 SVGIG (reference sequence).

The J gene is TRBJ1-4, the V gene TRBV2; 7 positions match TRBD1. The CDR3 loop spans 14 amino acids. V trimming: 8 bases; J trimming: 5 bases; junction bases outside the gene matches: 8. Germline V gives CDR1 SNHLY, CDR2 FYNNEI. The CDR3 protein is CASGKRGQNEKLFF. The CDR3 nucleotides are TGTGCCAGCGGAAAACGGGGACAGAATGAAAAACTGTTTTTT.

There are a few counts of this clone. The chain links TRBV19 to TRBJ1-2, with 10 positions matching TRBD1. The trim removed 5 bases at V and 4 bases at J, leaving 4 bases unmatched. Germline CDR1 reads LNHDA; CDR2 reads SQIVND (reference sequence). The CDR3 is 14 residues long. In DNA form, the CDR3 reads TGTGCCAGTAGTCCAGGGACAGGGGCCTATGGCTACACCTTC. This codes for CASSPGTGAYGYTF.

The rearrangement joins TRBV5-6 to TRBJ1-2; 10 bases line up with TRBD1. The V gene end was trimmed by 4 bases and the J gene end by 8 bases; junction bases not matched to a gene: 8. The germline V gene has CDR1 SGHDT and CDR2 YYEEEE. The CDR3 has 14 amino acids. CDR3 region: CASSRDRGEGGYTF. As DNA, the CDR3 is TGTGCCAGCAGCCGGGACAGGGGAGAAGGGGGCTACACCTTC. Using reference TRBV5-6 and TRBJ1-2 for the parts outside the CDR3, the full variable domain is DAGVTQSPTHLIKTRGQQVTLRCSPKSGHDTVSWYQQALGQGPQFIFQYYEEEERQRGNFPDRFSGHQFPNYSSELNVNALLLGDSALYLCASSRDRGEGGYTFGSGTRLTVV.

As concerns this clone: Other DNA sequences within the sample encode an identical CDR3. The CDR3 coding sequence is TGTGCCAGCAGCCAAACGGGGAACACTGAAGCTTTCTTT. As protein: CASSQTGNTEAFF. The chain couples TRBV3-1 (or the pseudogene TRBV3-2) to TRBJ1-1; D is unclear. Germline CDR1 and CDR2: LGHDT and YNNKEL (reference sequence). The V gene lost 2 bases and the J gene lost 1 base, with 5 bases spanning the gap. The CDR3 has 13 residues.

The chain employs TRBV27 and TRBJ1-2; a possible D gene is TRBD1 (5 bases). V was clipped by 3 bases and J by 7 bases, with 12 bases between them. This CDR3 is 13 amino acids long. Germline CDR1 and CDR2: MNHEY and SMNVEV (reference sequence). The CDR3 coding sequence is TGTGCCAGCAGTTTGGCGGGGGGGGTTGGCTACACCTTC. This sequence encodes CASSLAGGVGYTF.

The rearrangement joins TRBV5-1 to TRBJ2-3, with a weak D call TRBD2 (6 bases). The V gene lost 0 bases and the J gene lost 4 bases, with 21 bases spanning the gap. The germline V gene has CDR1 SGHRS and CDR2 YFSETQ. CDR3 size: 18 residues. In DNA, the CDR3 is TGCGCCAGCAGCTTGGATTTGTGGGGGGATGCTAGCGCAGATACGCAGTATTTT. Its protein is CASSLDLWGDASADTQYF.

The chain combines TRBV12-3 or TRBV12-4 with TRBJ2-1; possible D gene TRBD2, 5 bases. The CDR3 sequence is 12 residues long. With 7 bases removed from V and 9 bases from J, the gap between germline ends came to 13 bases. The CDR3 loop reads CASTASAAEQFF. CDR3 sequence (DNA): TGTGCCAGCACGGCCTCAGCGGCTGAGCAGTTCTTC.